This is a list of T cell receptor beta chains from one sample in a study of human T cells and chemical hapten exposure. In TCRdb, the RACE reads were re-called with MiXCR into one record per CDR3 protein. The table records approximately 260,000 distinct CDR3 sequences, around 7.7% of them present only once. Sequencing was performed on whole blood, taken in connection with sensitization to the hapten diphenylcyclopropenone (DPC). The source is a man aged 18 to 30 with alopecia areata. Some clones in this sample may be carry-over from other donors' samples. Each CDR3 is given with its conserved first and last residue. The size of a clone is reported for some rows only, either as once, few or many, or as a class for expanded clones.

size,J,V,CDR3
.,TRBJ1-5,TRBV7-9,CASSSTGQPQHF
many,TRBJ1-4,TRBV7-9,CASSHRPWGEKLFF
few,TRBJ1-1,TRBV20-1,CSARDLEGADTEAFF
few,TRBJ2-5,TRBV20-1,CSALDPTGETQYF
.,TRBJ2-1,TRBV9,CASSVGSGDNEQFF
many,TRBJ2-3,TRBV3-1,CASSQDGLNTDTQYF
few,TRBJ2-1,TRBV6-2/TRBV6-3,CASSFVPYNEQFF
.,TRBJ2-3,TRBV5-1,CASSLTSGFTDTQYF
many,TRBJ1-1,TRBV4-2,CASSQDKSIGAFF
few,TRBJ1-4,TRBV7-2,CASSFGGRGNEKLFF
many,TRBJ2-1,TRBV5-6,CASSWGTGVSYNEQFF
few,TRBJ2-6,TRBV24-1,CATSEFTASGANVLTF
.,TRBJ2-3,TRBV7-3,CASSLTVGVNTDTQYF
many,TRBJ2-3,TRBV4-3,CASSQDREGGTDTQYF
.,TRBJ2-1,TRBV14,CASSPGAGLTREQFF
.,TRBJ2-7,TRBV7-9,CASSPTVALYEQYF
few,TRBJ1-5,TRBV12-3/TRBV12-4,CASSFYGSNQPQHF
few,TRBJ2-5,TRBV7-6,CASSLEGGERETQYF
few,TRBJ2-7,TRBV9,CASSVSSGLNYEQYF
few,TRBJ1-6,TRBV4-3,CASSQDRGRNSPLHF
.,TRBJ2-7,TRBV29-1,CSAVPGQVPYEQYF
few,TRBJ2-7,TRBV10-2,CASRPTEHPSYEQYF
many,TRBJ1-2,TRBV20-1,CSARDRGTLSREGYTF
few,TRBJ1-5,TRBV6-2/TRBV6-3,CASSYDGTPRQPQHF
few,TRBJ2-2,TRBV4-3,CASSQVTAGELFF
.,TRBJ1-6,TRBV5-1,CASSLEVGRRSPLHF
few,TRBJ1-1,TRBV9,CASSAEWGRGTEAFF
few,TRBJ2-3,TRBV4-2,CASSQESLAGKRDTQYF
.,TRBJ2-3,TRBV9,CASSPEPRADTQYF
.,TRBJ1-5,TRBV5-1,CASSLVPGQGANQPQHF
.,TRBJ2-5,TRBV12-3/TRBV12-4,CASSFQGVGETQYF
many,TRBJ2-3,TRBV7-2,CASSTPRGLTDTQYF
.,TRBJ2-7,TRBV10-3,CAISDGAETSYEQYF
.,TRBJ1-5,TRBV21-1,CASSKLRTGVIRSNQPQHF
few,TRBJ2-1,TRBV6-2/TRBV6-3,CASSPHPPQGVGTGQFF
.,TRBJ2-7,TRBV28,CASRIAGARYEQYF
.,TRBJ2-5,TRBV10-3,CAISEGFQETQYF
.,TRBJ2-5,TRBV9,CASSVGGTGKGQTQYF
.,TRBJ1-1,TRBV11-2,CASSLVRGRVGTEAFF
.,TRBJ2-1,TRBV20-1,CSARDLGLAGGGSYNEQFF
many,TRBJ2-3,TRBV7-9,CASSPESTDTQYF
few,TRBJ1-6,TRBV7-8,CASSAENRDRGLLYNSPLHF
few,TRBJ1-2,TRBV6-5,CASSIQGRNYGYTF